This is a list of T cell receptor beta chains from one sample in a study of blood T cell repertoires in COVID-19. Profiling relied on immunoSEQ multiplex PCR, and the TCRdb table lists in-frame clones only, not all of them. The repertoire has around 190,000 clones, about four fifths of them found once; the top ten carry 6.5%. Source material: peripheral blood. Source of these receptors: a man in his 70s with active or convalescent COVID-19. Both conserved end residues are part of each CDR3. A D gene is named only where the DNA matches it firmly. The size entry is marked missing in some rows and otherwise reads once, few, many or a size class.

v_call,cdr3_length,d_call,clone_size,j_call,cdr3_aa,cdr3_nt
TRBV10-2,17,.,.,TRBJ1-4,CASSEGGGRGTNEKLFF,TGCGCCAGCAGTGAGGGGGGGGGAAGGGGAACTAATGAAAAACTGTTTTTT
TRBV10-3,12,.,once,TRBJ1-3,CAISGTGNTIYF,TGTGCCATCAGTGGGACAGGAAACACCATATATTTT
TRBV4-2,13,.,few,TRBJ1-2,CASSQDRGGGYTF,TGTGCCAGCAGCCAAGATCGAGGTGGTGGCTACACCTTC
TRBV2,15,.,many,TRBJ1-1,CASSDTVRQYTEAFF,TGTGCCAGCAGTGATACGGTCCGACAGTACACTGAAGCTTTCTTT
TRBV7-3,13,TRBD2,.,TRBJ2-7,CASSQGLDYEQYF,TGTGCCAGCAGCCAAGGACTAGACTACGAGCAGTACTTC
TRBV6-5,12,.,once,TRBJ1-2,CASSYFRGGYTF,TGTGCCAGCAGTTACTTCAGGGGTGGCTACACCTTC
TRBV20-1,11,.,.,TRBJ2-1,CSASGLRNEFF,TGCAGTGCTAGCGGACTACGAAACGAGTTCTTC
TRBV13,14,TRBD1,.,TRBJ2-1,CASSVQGASGEQFF,TGTGCCAGCAGCGTGCAGGGGGCGAGCGGTGAGCAGTTCTTC
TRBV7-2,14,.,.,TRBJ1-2,CASSYGQRTYGYTF,TGTGCCAGCAGCTACGGACAGAGGACCTATGGCTACACCTTC
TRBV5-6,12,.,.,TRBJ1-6,CASSLENSPLHF,TGTGCCAGCAGCTTAGAGAATTCACCCCTCCACTTT
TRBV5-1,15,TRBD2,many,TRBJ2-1,CASSLLAGVRYEQFF,TGCGCCAGCAGCTTGTTAGCGGGAGTACGCTATGAGCAGTTCTTC
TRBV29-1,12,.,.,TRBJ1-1,CSVAREGGEAFF,TGCAGCGTTGCCAGGGAGGGAGGGGAGGCTTTCTTT
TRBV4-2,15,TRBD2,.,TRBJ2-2,CASSQVSLADGELFF,TGTGCCAGCAGCCAAGTGTCACTAGCGGACGGGGAGCTGTTTTTT
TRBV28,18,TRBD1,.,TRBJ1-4,CASSLVRQGAFGNEKLFF,TGTGCCAGCAGTTTGGTGAGACAGGGGGCTTTTGGAAATGAAAAACTGTTTTTT